These 3 T cell receptor beta chains were sequenced from one sample in a study of graft-versus-host responses after intestinal transplantation. The repertoire was sequenced with immunoSEQ multiplex PCR; TCRdb's copy has only in-frame clones and lacks some. Among roughly 90,000 clones listed, around 90% were seen once. The antigens of these receptors remain unknown. Material: unstimulated CD4+ T cells sorted from spleen or lymph node cells, obtained before transplant. These receptors came from a human donor who was the organ donor for an intestinal transplant.

The chain has TRBV7-2 and TRBJ2-1, with 13 bases matching TRBD2. The CDR3 totals 15 residues. Germline lookup yields CDR1 SGHTA and CDR2 FQGNSA. V trimming: 5 bases; J trimming: 9 bases; junction bases outside the gene matches: 7. CDR3 coding DNA: TGTGCCAGCAGCCTACGGACTAGCGGGAGAGGTGAGCAGTTCTTC. It codes for CASSLRTSGRGEQFF.

This chain links TRBV5-1 with TRBJ2-3, with D maybe TRBD1 (8 bases). Germline V lookup: CDR1 SGHRS, CDR2 YFSETQ. The length of the CDR3 is 22 residues. Trimming took off 1 base at V and 1 base at J, with 31 bases between the two ends. This CDR3 is CASSLWQGAMREGGVRTDTQYF. The DNA of the CDR3 is TGCGCCAGCAGCTTGTGGCAGGGGGCGATGAGGGAGGGAGGAGTACGCACAGATACGCAGTATTTT. Complete variable domain (other parts from reference TRBV5-1 and TRBJ2-3): KAGVTQTPRYLIKTRGQQVTLSCSPISGHRSVSWYQQTPGQGLQFLFEYFSETQRNKGNFPGRFSGRQFSNSRSEMNVSTLELGDSALYLCASSLWQGAMREGGVRTDTQYFGPGTRLTVL.

The V gene is TRBV5-6, the J gene TRBJ1-2, with a weak D call TRBD1 (5 bases). Germline lookup yields CDR1 SGHDT and CDR2 YYEEEE. V gave up 4 bases and J gave up 4 bases, with 14 bases separating them. The CDR3 consists of 14 residues. This CDR3 reads CASSPPGGSYGYTF. CDR3 DNA: TGTGCCAGCAGCCCCCCGGGGGGGTCCTATGGCTACACCTTC.